This T cell receptor (beta chain) was observed in a study of cytomegalovirus exposure and HLA in healthy donors. Germline V lookup: CDR1 WNHNN, CDR2 SYGVQD (reference sequence). The germline V and J ends were trimmed by 4 bases and 7 bases, with 14 bases remaining between them. This CDR3 contains 14 residues. Primers included in the PCR were 60 Vbeta and 13 Jbeta primers. Repertoires were generated with immunoSEQ multiplex PCR, while TCRdb's copy carries only in-frame clones and drops some. The top ten clones hold around 5.6% of a sample with about 93,000 clones, 65% of them seen once. Study outcomes and limitations: Within an earlier analysis, most TCR beta V segments proved productive either about 87% or about 30% of the time. In a later analysis, the majority of CMV-associated beta chains seemingly showed HLA restriction. The authors listed 150 to 200 TCR beta chains as cytomegalovirus-associated. It was assumed in the presence/absence analyses that sequencing depth was roughly uniform across donors.

Turning to this clone: Its target is unknown.

Sequenced sample: PBMCs. The TCR originated in a boy younger than 18 in good health and CMV-seropositive. The chain combines TRBV10-1 with TRBJ2-1; TRBD2 is a possible D gene (5 bases). CDR3 amino acids: CASSVGGRSNEQFF. The CDR3 DNA is TGCGCCAGCAGTGTAGGAGGACGTTCGAATGAGCAGTTCTTC.